This note documents a single TCR beta chain sequence. Germline CDR1 MNHEY, CDR2 SMNVEV (reference sequence). V lost 3 bases and J 0 bases, leaving 11 bases between the germline ends. The CDR3 loop spans 15 amino acids. This entry belongs to a study of blood T cell repertoires in COVID-19. Turning to the study itself: Some COVID-19 samples were acute and others convalescent; all came from the United States, Italy and Spain. PBMCs, B-cell-depleted T cells, or T cells provided the cDNA or gDNA that made up the material.

In the study's own analysis: Amplification of reference gene primers was used by the study to estimate nucleated cell counts. Data came from immunoSEQ multiplex PCR; TCRdb stores just in-frame clones and leaves some out. D and trimming were read from the DNA, whereas the V and J calls and clone size are those reported in that table. This sample has over 60,000 clones, with approximately 92% found just once. The receptor's source is a human donor in a cohort sampled during active COVID-19. The sequencing input was peripheral blood. This chain joins TRBV27 and TRBJ1-1; the D is unclear. CDR3 sequence (DNA): TGTGCCAGCAGTTTGAGTCGAATTGTGAACACTGAAGCTTTCTTT. Amino acids: CASSLSRIVNTEAFF.